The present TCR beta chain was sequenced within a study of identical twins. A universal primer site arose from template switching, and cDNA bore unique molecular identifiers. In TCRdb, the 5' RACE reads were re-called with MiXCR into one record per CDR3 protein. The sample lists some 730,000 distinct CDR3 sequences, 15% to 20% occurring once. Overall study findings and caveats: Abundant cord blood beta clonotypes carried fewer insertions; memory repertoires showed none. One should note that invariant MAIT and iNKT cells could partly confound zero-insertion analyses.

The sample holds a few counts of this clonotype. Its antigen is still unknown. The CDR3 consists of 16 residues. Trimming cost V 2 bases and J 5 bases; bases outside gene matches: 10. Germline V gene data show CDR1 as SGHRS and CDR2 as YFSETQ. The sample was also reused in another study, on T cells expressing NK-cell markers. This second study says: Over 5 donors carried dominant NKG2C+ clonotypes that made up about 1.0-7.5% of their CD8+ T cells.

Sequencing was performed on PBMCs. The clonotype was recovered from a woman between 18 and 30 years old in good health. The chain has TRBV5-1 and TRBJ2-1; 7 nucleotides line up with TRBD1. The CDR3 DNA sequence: TGCGCCAGCAGCTTACGCCCGGGACAGAACAACAATGAGCAGTTCTTC. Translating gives CASSLRPGQNNNEQFF.